These T cell receptor beta chains were read from a single sample in a study of T cell responses to AZD1222 COVID-19 vaccine. Measured with immunoSEQ multiplex PCR; TCRdb has only the in-frame clones, and not every one. The table has around 160,000 clones, about 91% seen once. This sample comprised peripheral blood, obtained 28 days after the second AZD1222 dose. These receptors were taken from an adult who received the AZD1222 COVID-19 vaccine. Each CDR3 is given with its conserved first and last residue. D genes are given only for firm matches. Clone size, where shown, is once, few, many, or a class for clones that have expanded.

TRBJ1-2 | TRBV6-1 | TRBD1 | . | TGTGCCAGCAGTGAACGACAGGGATCTGGTGTGGATGGCTACACCTTC | CASSERQGSGVDGYTF
TRBJ1-5 | TRBV5-1 | . | few | TGCGCCAGCAGCTTTGGGCCTGCAGGGGGCAATCAGCCCCAGCATTTT | CASSFGPAGGNQPQHF
TRBJ1-6 | TRBV5-1 | . | . | TGCGCCAGCAGCTCAGACCCCGTCAGGGGTAATTCACCCCTCCACTTT | CASSSDPVRGNSPLHF
TRBJ1-4 | TRBV28 | TRBD1 | few | TGTGCCAGCAGTTCCCAGGACAGGGGCGGGTGG | CASSSQDRGGW
TRBJ2-1 | TRBV6-1 | TRBD2 | . | TGTGCCAGCAGTGAAGTGACTAGCGGGGGGGCCTACAATGAGCAGTTCTTC | CASSEVTSGGAYNEQFF
TRBJ2-7 | TRBV2 | TRBD1 | few | TGTGCCAGCAGTGGAAGGGACAGGGCCTACGAGCAGTACTTC | CASSGRDRAYEQYF
TRBJ1-5 | TRBV27 | . | . | TGTGCCAGCAGTTCCGACAGGTATCAGCCCCAGCATTTT | CASSSDRYQPQHF
TRBJ1-1 | TRBV12-3/TRBV12-4 | . | . | TGTGCCAGCAGTTGGACAGTGAACACTGAAGCTTTCTTT | CASSWTVNTEAFF
TRBJ1-2 | TRBV2 | . | . | TGTGCCAGCAGAGGTCAGAACGGCTATGGCTACACCTTC | CASRGQNGYGYTF
TRBJ1-3 | TRBV7-9 | . | . | TGTGCCAGCAGCTGGGGGACGGAGACTATCGGAAACACCATATATTTT | CASSWGTETIGNTIYF
TRBJ1-5 | TRBV11-3 | . | . | TGTGCCAGCAGCTTAAATGTAAGGGATCGGGCACGCAATCAGCCCCAGCATTTT | CASSLNVRDRARNQPQHF
TRBJ2-7 | TRBV5-6 | . | . | TGTGCCAGCAGCTTAGGAGAGGTCCTCGGCGAGCAGTACTTC | CASSLGEVLGEQYF
TRBJ1-2 | TRBV19 | . | . | TGTGCCAGTAGTATCATGGCATCAAATCGATATGGCTACACCTTC | CASSIMASNRYGYTF
TRBJ2-6 | TRBV5-1 | . | . | TGCGCCAGCAGCCCCTCGGGGTACTGGGCCAACGTCCTGACTTTC | CASSPSGYWANVLTF
TRBJ2-2 | TRBV18 | . | . | TGTGCCAGCTCTCTCACCCGGGGCCCCGGGGCCGGGGAGCTGTTTTTT | CASSLTRGPGAGELFF
TRBJ2-1 | TRBV6-4 | TRBD2 | . | TGTGCCAGCAGTACCACGGGGGGAACGGGATACAATGAGCAGTTCTTC | CASSTTGGTGYNEQFF
TRBJ2-1 | TRBV4-1 | . | . | TGCGCCAGCAGCCAAGAGAATGAGGTCCACAATGAGCAGTTCTTC | CASSQENEVHNEQFF
TRBJ1-2 | TRBV28 | . | few | TGTGCCAGCAGTTACTCCGGGGGCAGCGCTAACTATGGCTACACCTTC | CASSYSGGSANYGYTF
TRBJ2-1 | TRBV7-2 | . | . | TGTGCCAGCAGCACAAGGGGACAACTCTACAATGAGCAGTTCTTC | CASSTRGQLYNEQFF
TRBJ1-1 | TRBV6-5 | . | . | TGTGCCAGCAGTTACTCTGGGGCTCAGAACACTGAAGCTTTCTTT | CASSYSGAQNTEAFF
TRBJ1-4 | TRBV29-1 | . | . | TGCAGCGTTGAAGACACAGGGTTGGATGAAAAACTGTTTTTT | CSVEDTGLDEKLFF
TRBJ1-1 | TRBV12-3/TRBV12-4 | . | . | TGTGCCAGCAGTTTCCGGGAGGACACTGAAGCTTTCTTT | CASSFREDTEAFF
TRBJ1-6 | TRBV9 | . | once | TGTGCCAGCAGCCCCGGGACACTCTATAATTCACCCCTCCACTTT | CASSPGTLYNSPLHF
TRBJ2-7 | TRBV11-2 | TRBD2 | . | TGTGCCAGCAGCTCTAGCGGGGGGCACTCCTACGAGCAGTACTTC | CASSSSGGHSYEQYF
TRBJ2-3 | TRBV10-3 | TRBD2 | . | TGTGCCATCAGTGGGGGGTCCTCTCGGACTAGCGGAGGGGGTACGCAGTATTTT | CAISGGSSRTSGGGTQYF
TRBJ1-1 | TRBV29-1 | . | . | TGCAGCGTTGAAGAGAACGACAGGGAAGCTTTCTTT | CSVEENDREAFF
TRBJ2-7 | TRBV23-1 | . | . | TGCGCCAGCAGTCAATCGATGGCTTCCTACGAGCAGTACTTC | CASSQSMASYEQYF
TRBJ1-2 | TRBV6-5 | . | . | TGTGCCAGCACCAACGGGTCCCCGGTCTATGGCTACACCTTC | CASTNGSPVYGYTF
TRBJ2-7 | TRBV7-2 | . | . | TGTGCCAGCAGCCAGGTGGGGGGCGAGCAGTACTTC | CASSQVGGEQYF
TRBJ1-5 | TRBV6-6 | TRBD1 | once | TGTGCCAGCAGTTACGGGACAGGGGGCTGGCCCCAGCATTTT | CASSYGTGGWPQHF
TRBJ1-5 | TRBV30 | TRBD1 | . | TGTGCCTGGAGCCAAGACAGGGGAAGCAATCAGCCCCAGCATTTT | CAWSQDRGSNQPQHF
TRBJ1-1 | TRBV18 | . | . | TGTGCCAGCTATCCGGCGGGTAACACTGAAGCTTTCTTT | CASYPAGNTEAFF
TRBJ2-1 | TRBV11-2 | TRBD2 | . | TGTGCCAGCACCCCGGGGAGCGGGGGGTACAATGAGCAGTTCTTC | CASTPGSGGYNEQFF
TRBJ2-7 | TRBV10-2 | . | . | TGCGCCAGCAGTAACTGGGCTAGCTCCTACGAGCAGTACTTC | CASSNWASSYEQYF
TRBJ1-6 | TRBV28 | . | . | TGTGCCAGCAGTCTAGAATCTGGGGGACGTTCACCCCTCCACTTT | CASSLESGGRSPLHF
TRBJ1-5 | TRBV27 | . | . | TGTGCCAGCCAAAACGGGGTAAATCAGCCCCAGCATTTT | CASQNGVNQPQHF